The 30 T cell receptor beta chains below were found in one sample sequenced in a study of T-cell memory formation after mild COVID-19. One entry per CDR3 protein results from TCRdb running MiXCR on the 5' RACE reads. The table lists about 400,000 distinct CDR3 sequences, roughly 18% of them singletons. Sequenced: PBMCs or a T cell subset sorted from them (not recorded which). The receptors shown here come from a man aged 18 to 29 who had mild COVID-19 (a few samples of this study predate the infection). Cell type and time point are not known.

This clonotype was found a few times. The chain uses TRBV5-1 and TRBJ2-3; possible D gene TRBD2, 6 bases. The V gene lost 4 bases and the J gene lost 2 bases, with 17 bases spanning the gap. CDR1 and CDR2 from the germline V gene are SGHRS and YFSETQ. The CDR3 consists of 16 residues. This CDR3 reads CASSLTGRRATDTQYF. DNA for the CDR3: TGCGCCAGCAGCCTGACCGGCCGGAGGGCCACAGATACGCAGTATTTT.

This clonotype was counted a few times. This chain joins TRBV19 and TRBJ2-7; 7 nucleotides agree with TRBD2. The germline V gene has CDR1 LNHDA and CDR2 SQIVND (reference sequence). The V and J ends lost 3 bases and 4 bases, in that order; junction bases with no gene match: 9. The CDR3 sequence is 15 residues long. The CDR3 reads CASSMGTTSLYEQYV. The CDR3 nucleotides are TGTGCCAGTAGTATGGGGACGACTAGCTTGTACGAGCAGTACGTC.

The genes are TRBV25-1 and TRBJ1-2, with 7 bases identical to TRBD1. CDR3 size: 14 residues. Germline loops: CDR1 MGHDK, CDR2 SYGVNS. The J segment lost 2 bases and the V segment lost 2 bases, leaving 2 bases of the junction unmatched. The chain's CDR3 is CASSEQGGNYGYTF. DNA of the CDR3: TGTGCCAGCAGTGAACAGGGGGGAAACTATGGCTACACCTTC.

The sample holds a few counts of this clonotype. This sequence joins TRBV6-2 or TRBV6-3 and TRBJ2-7; TRBD2 matches 7 bases. This CDR3 has 13 residues. Germline-derived CDR1 and CDR2 are MNHEY and SVGEGT. J was trimmed by 7 bases and V by 2 bases; bases with no gene match: 5. The CDR3 loop reads CASSYERGFEQYV. DNA for the CDR3: TGTGCCAGCAGTTACGAGCGGGGATTTGAGCAGTACGTC.

There are a few counts of this clonotype. This chain joins TRBV5-1 and TRBJ2-1, with 13 bases matching TRBD2. The CDR3 consists of 15 residues. Germline CDR1 and CDR2: SGHRS and YFSETQ. V trimming: 3 bases; J trimming: 8 bases; junction bases outside the gene matches: 5. CDR3 sequence reads: CASSWGGLAGDEQFF. CDR3 nucleotides: TGCGCCAGCAGCTGGGGTGGACTAGCGGGGGATGAGCAGTTCTTC. The full variable domain, its missing parts supplied by reference TRBV5-1 and TRBJ2-1, is KAGVTQTPRYLIKTRGQQVTLSCSPISGHRSVSWYQQTPGQGLQFLFEYFSETQRNKGNFPGRFSGRQFSNSRSEMNVSTLELGDSALYLCASSWGGLAGDEQFFGPGTRLTVL.

The V call is TRBV30, the J call TRBJ1-5; TRBD1 matches at 8 bases. This CDR3 is built from 14 residues. Germline V gene data show CDR1 as GTSNPN and CDR2 as SVGIG (reference sequence). Unmatched junction bases numbered 6, after V lost 2 bases and J lost 6 bases. CDR3 loop: CAWSPGQGSQPQHF. CDR3 DNA: TGTGCCTGGAGTCCCGGACAGGGCAGTCAGCCCCAGCATTTT.

This clonotype was seen repeatedly, ten times or more. The CDR3 DNA sequence: TGTGCCAGCAGCTTAACGGGATCTAGCACAGATACGCAGTATTTT. Amino acids: CASSLTGSSTDTQYF. The genes are TRBV12-3 or TRBV12-4 and TRBJ2-3; perhaps TRBD2 as D (5 bases). Trimming took off 6 bases at V and 0 bases at J, with 13 bases between the two ends. The CDR3 length is 15 residues.

This clonotype was seen only once. The chain is built from TRBV4-3 and TRBJ2-1; D is perhaps TRBD1 or TRBD2 (5 bases each). V was pared by 1 base and J by 10 bases, with 17 bases between. Per germline, CDR1 LGHNA and CDR2 YSLEER. The CDR3 is made up of 15 amino acids. CDR3 DNA: TGCGCCAGCAGCCAAGCCTTAACCGGGGCCGAGGAGCAGTTCTTC. Translated, it gives CASSQALTGAEEQFF.

This clonotype was found a few times. The CDR3 spells CSAREDREGGDTQYF. The CDR3 bases are TGCAGTGCTAGGGAGGACAGGGAAGGTGGGGATACGCAGTATTTT. The chain joins TRBV20-1 to TRBJ2-3, with TRBD1 matching 8 bases. Germline V CDR1 and CDR2: DFQATT, SNEGSKA (reference sequence). J was trimmed by 6 bases and V by 3 bases; bases with no gene match: 11. CDR3 length: 15 amino acids.

V and J are TRBV9 and TRBJ1-6; 8 bases are a match to TRBD1. The CDR3 covers 18 residues. The V and J ends lost 3 bases and 1 base, in that order; junction bases with no gene match: 9. CDR1 and CDR2 (germline): SGDLS, YYNGEE. CDR3 loop: CASSAGAGGASYNSPLHF. The DNA of the CDR3 is TGTGCCAGCAGCGCCGGAGCAGGGGGCGCGTCCTATAATTCACCCCTCCACTTT.

The rearrangement uses TRBV5-1 and TRBJ1-5, with TRBD1 as a possible D gene (5 bases). V was trimmed by 4 bases and J by 4 bases, leaving 12 bases between them. The V gene's germline CDR1 is SGHRS and CDR2 YFSETQ. The CDR3 length is 14 residues. CDR3 sequence (DNA): TGCGCCAGCAGCCGGTGGGGGGGTAATCAGCCCCAGCATTTT. Translation gives CASSRWGGNQPQHF. The complete variable domain, with remaining parts taken from reference TRBV5-1 and TRBJ1-5, reads KAGVTQTPRYLIKTRGQQVTLSCSPISGHRSVSWYQQTPGQGLQFLFEYFSETQRNKGNFPGRFSGRQFSNSRSEMNVSTLELGDSALYLCASSRWGGNQPQHFGDGTRLSIL.

This chain links TRBV7-6 with TRBJ1-1, with a weak D call TRBD1 (6 bases). V was cut by 5 bases and J by 1 base, with 11 bases left in between. The CDR3 contains 14 residues. In germline, CDR1 is SGHVS, CDR2 FNYEAQ. The CDR3 here is CASSIDRSNTEAFF. In DNA form, the CDR3 reads TGTGCCAGCAGCATAGACAGGTCGAACACTGAAGCTTTCTTT. Full variable domain (remainder filled in from reference TRBV7-6 and TRBJ1-1): GAGVSQSPRYKVTKRGQDVALRCDPISGHVSLYWYRQALGQGPEFLTYFNYEAQQDKSGLPNDRFSAERPEGSISTLTIQRTEQRDSAMYRCASSIDRSNTEAFFGQGTRLTVV.

This chain uses TRBV7-9 with TRBJ2-3; TRBD1 is a possible D gene (7 bases). Trimming cost V 7 bases and J 5 bases, with 13 bases left between them. The CDR3 loop spans 13 amino acids. Germline CDR1 is SEHNR and CDR2 is FQNEAQ (reference sequence). The CDR3 DNA follows: TGTGCCAGCATGGAGGGGGCCGGAGATACGCAGTATTTT. It is translated as CASMEGAGDTQYF.

This chain uses TRBV5-6 with TRBJ2-5; D is unclear. This CDR3 comprises 13 residues. Germline V gene sequence: CDR1 SGHDT, CDR2 YYEEEE. The V gene lost 1 base and the J gene lost 4 bases, with 8 bases spanning the gap. CDR3 in DNA: TGTGCCAGCAGCTTGTGGCTTGGAGAGACCCAGTACTTC. Residues: CASSLWLGETQYF.

This clonotype was counted between two and nine times. The chain has TRBV12-3 or TRBV12-4 and TRBJ1-1; D unresolved. CDR3 length: 14 residues. Trimming left V 6 bases short and J 2 bases short, with 13 bases between. The CDR3 region has the DNA TGTGCCAGCAGCTTCCAGGCCCTCAACACTGAAGCTTTCTTT. This translates into CASSFQALNTEAFF.

With respect to this clonotype: A much larger clonotype is one base distant, so this may be a read error. This chain links TRBV6-6 with TRBJ2-5; the D is unclear. The CDR3 length is 11 residues. The germline V and J ends were trimmed by 7 bases and 2 bases, with 5 bases remaining between them. Germline loops: CDR1 MNHNY, CDR2 SVGAGI (reference sequence). The CDR3 loop is CASTEQETQYF. The CDR3, as DNA: TGTGCCAGCACCGAACAAGAGACCCAGTACTTC.

The chain is built from TRBV14 and TRBJ1-2; TRBD1 aligns across 8 bases. The CDR3 runs to 13 residues. Germline V gene sequence: CDR1 SGHDN, CDR2 FVKESK. After removal of 5 bases from V and 3 bases from J, the junction contained 2 bases not matched to a gene. Here the CDR3 DNA reads TGTGCCAGCAGCGACAGGGGTTACTATGGCTACACCTTC. It yields the protein CASSDRGYYGYTF.

Only a few counts were recorded for this clonotype. The chain carries TRBV5-5 and TRBJ2-7; TRBD1 aligns across 8 bases. The trim removed 5 bases at V and 7 bases at J, leaving 8 bases unmatched. The length of the CDR3 is 13 residues. The germline V gene has CDR1 SGHKS and CDR2 YYEKEE (reference sequence). The CDR3 sequence: CASSYRTGPEQYV. The CDR3 coding sequence is TGTGCCAGCAGTTACCGGACAGGGCCAGAGCAGTACGTC.

This clonotype has ten or more counts. The V gene is TRBV7-9, the J gene TRBJ1-6, with D hard to call. The V gene's germline CDR1 is SEHNR and CDR2 FQNEAQ (reference sequence). The V and J ends lost 3 bases and 13 bases respectively, with 13 bases between them. The CDR3 spans 13 residues. The CDR3 spells CASSFGPPGPLHF. The CDR3 coding sequence is TGTGCCAGCAGCTTCGGTCCCCCAGGCCCCCTCCACTTT.

This clonotype has ten or more counts. This CDR3 is CASSLTGGSDTQYF. CDR3 bases: TGCGCCAGCAGCTTGACGGGGGGTTCGGATACGCAGTATTTT. The chain uses TRBV5-1 and TRBJ2-3, with TRBD2 matching over 7 bases. This CDR3 spans 14 amino acids. Trimming removed 1 base from V and 6 bases from J; junction bases left unmatched: 5. Germline CDR1 is SGHRS and CDR2 is YFSETQ.

Worth noting for this clonotype: Compared with germline, one end of the junction differs, possibly owing to a read error. V is TRBV6-5 and J is TRBJ1-6; D gene unclear. Germline V gene sequence: CDR1 MNHEY, CDR2 SVGAGI. This CDR3 comprises 13 residues. The CDR3 DNA sequence: TGTGACAGCCGGCCGCCAGAGGAATCACCCCTCCACTTT. Amino acids: CDSRPPEESPLHF.

V and J are TRBV5-1 and TRBJ1-2, with TRBD1 matching 7 bases. The CDR3 loop spans 15 amino acids. The V and J ends lost 0 bases and 2 bases, in that order; junction bases with no gene match: 4. Germline V gene data show CDR1 as SGHRS and CDR2 as YFSETQ. The CDR3 protein is CASSLDGTDNYGYTF. The CDR3 DNA is TGCGCCAGCAGCTTGGACGGGACAGACAACTATGGCTACACCTTC.

This chain links TRBV29-1 with TRBJ2-1; 10 bases agree with TRBD1. This CDR3 has 13 amino acids. With V trimmed by 4 bases and J by 9 bases, 6 bases remained unmatched. The germline V gene has CDR1 SQVTM and CDR2 ANQGSEA. The CDR3 reads CSVGTGGESEQFF. CDR3 sequence (DNA): TGCAGCGTTGGGACAGGGGGTGAAAGTGAGCAGTTCTTC.

The V gene is TRBV9, the J gene TRBJ2-3; 10 positions agree with TRBD1. V gave up 3 bases and J gave up 4 bases; unmatched junction bases: 14. The CDR3 is 18 residues long. Germline V gene lookup returns CDR1 SGDLS and CDR2 YYNGEE. CDR3 residues: CASSDRIPGTGDSDTQYF. DNA of the CDR3: TGTGCCAGCAGCGATAGGATCCCCGGGACAGGGGATTCAGATACGCAGTATTTT.

This clonotype was observed a few times. The chain is built from TRBV29-1 and TRBJ2-1, with unresolved D. Looked up from germline, CDR1 is SQVTM and CDR2 is ANQGSEA. This CDR3 has 12 amino acids. With 6 bases removed from V and 6 bases from J, the gap between germline ends came to 12 bases. Here the CDR3 reads CSVGRFGNEQFF. The CDR3 nucleotides are TGCAGCGTAGGTCGCTTTGGCAATGAGCAGTTCTTC.

This clonotype has just a few counts. The chain has TRBV7-9 and TRBJ2-5; 8 bases map to TRBD2. The CDR3 loop spans 18 amino acids. Per the germline V gene, CDR1 is SEHNR and CDR2 is FQNEAQ (reference sequence). With 5 bases clipped from V and 7 bases from J, the junction kept 21 bases outside the gene matches. DNA for the CDR3: TGTGCCAGCAGCCCAGACCCTAATACTAGCGGCCTAGTGAGGACCCAGTACTTC. Its translation: CASSPDPNTSGLVRTQYF.

For the CDR3, the DNA is TGTGCCAGCAGTAAAGGGGGGGTCTATGGCTACACCTTC. Protein sequence: CASSKGGVYGYTF. The V call is TRBV6-5, the J call TRBJ1-2; D perhaps matches TRBD1 (6 bases). Trimming shortened V by 5 bases and J by 4 bases, and 11 bases separated the two germline ends. The CDR3 is 13 residues long. Germline values: CDR1 MNHEY, CDR2 SVGAGI.

The V gene is TRBV6-6, the J gene TRBJ2-2, with 7 positions matching TRBD2. The junction had 4 bases not matched to a gene; V was cut back by 8 bases and J by 4 bases. The CDR3 consists of 13 residues. Germline CDR1 is MNHNY and CDR2 is SVGAGI (reference sequence). CDR3 DNA: TGTGCCAGCGAAACGGGGGGCACCGGGGAGCTGTTTTTT. Translating gives CASETGGTGELFF.

The chain carries TRBV2 and TRBJ2-3; D is possibly TRBD2 (6 bases). CDR3 length: 14 amino acids. V dropped 4 bases and J dropped 1 base, with 9 bases sitting between them. CDR1 and CDR2 (germline): SNHLY, FYNNEI. The CDR3 protein is CASSAQRGTDTQYF. As DNA, the CDR3 is TGTGCCAGCAGTGCCCAGCGGGGCACAGATACGCAGTATTTT.

This clonotype came up many times. V and J are TRBV20-1 and TRBJ1-1; D gene unclear. Germline loops: CDR1 DFQATT, CDR2 SNEGSKA (reference sequence). Trimming cost V 5 bases and J 2 bases, with 15 bases left between them. The CDR3 has 14 residues. The CDR3: CSARHIRANTEAFF. CDR3 DNA sequence: TGCAGTGCTCGGCACATTAGGGCTAACACTGAAGCTTTCTTT.